This T cell receptor (beta chain) came from a study of control samples from healthy donors and cancer patients (dated by TCRdb to about 2020). Sequences MNHEY (CDR1) and SVGAGI (CDR2) are obtained from the germline V gene. From the cysteine up to the phenylalanine, the CDR3 has a length of 13 residues. The kept DNA is CDR3 alone, 39 bases in frame from the first base. The trim is 11 bases for V and 2 bases for J, with a gap of 13 bases between the germline ends. Receptors were amplified or captured by the immunoSEQ multiplex PCR assay. TCRdb's version of the immuneACCESS table is confined to in-frame rearrangements and falls short of the full clone set. An unresolved V gene accounts for under half of the shortfall where checked; the remainder is of unknown origin. For this sample the table gives roughly 200,000 clones, of which 90% to 95% were detected only once. The top ten constitute more than 1.2% of the sample.

Details on this clone: Its target antigen remains unknown. Per-base quality was not reported, and no clone a single base away is much larger than it.

Sequencing input: blood. The V and J segments used are TRBV6-5 and TRBJ2-1; the D gene could be TRBD1 or TRBD2, each one agreeing over 5 bases. The sequence came from a man aged 18 to 30 in good health. In nucleotides, the sequence is TGTGCCGGGACGACGGACGCCTACAATGAGCAGTTCTTC. This is translated as CAGTTDAYNEQFF.